The sequence of this T cell receptor (beta chain) was determined in a study of technical replicates of blood from a few donors. Profiled with immunoSEQ multiplex PCR; TCRdb holds only in-frame clones, not every one. Of 82,000 or so clones detected, 95% to 96% appear once; the ten largest clones hold more than 0.35%. Germline lookup yields CDR1 SGHRS and CDR2 YFSETQ. The germline V and J ends were trimmed by 1 base and 4 bases, with 5 bases remaining between them. The CDR3 is 12 amino acids. The chain links TRBV5-1 to TRBJ1-2; a possible D gene is TRBD1 (5 bases). This TCR came from a human donor in good health. The sample consisted of T cells isolated from PBMCs. The CDR3 nucleotides read TGCGCCAGCAGCTTGACAGGCTATGGCTACACCTTC. Its protein product is CASSLTGYGYTF.